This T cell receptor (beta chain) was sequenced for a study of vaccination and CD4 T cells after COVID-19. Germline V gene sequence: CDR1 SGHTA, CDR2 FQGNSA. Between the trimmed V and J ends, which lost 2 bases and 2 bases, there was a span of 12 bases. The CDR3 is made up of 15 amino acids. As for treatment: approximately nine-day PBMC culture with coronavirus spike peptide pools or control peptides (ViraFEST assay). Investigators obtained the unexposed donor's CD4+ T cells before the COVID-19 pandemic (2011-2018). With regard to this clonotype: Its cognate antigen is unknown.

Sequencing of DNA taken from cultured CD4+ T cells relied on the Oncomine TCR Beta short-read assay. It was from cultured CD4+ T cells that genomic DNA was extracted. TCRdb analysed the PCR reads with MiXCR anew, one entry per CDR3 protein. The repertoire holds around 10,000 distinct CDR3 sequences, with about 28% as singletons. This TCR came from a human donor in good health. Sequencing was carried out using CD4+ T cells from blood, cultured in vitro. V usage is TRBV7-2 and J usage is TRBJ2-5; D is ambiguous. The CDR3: CASSLSPAEQETQYF. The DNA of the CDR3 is TGTGCCAGCAGCTTATCCCCGGCAGAACAAGAGACCCAGTACTTC.